The 11 T cell receptor beta chains below were found in one sample sequenced in a study of Tregs in tolerant kidney transplant recipients. Produced via immunoSEQ multiplex PCR; TCRdb's table is partial and in-frame only. The data show more than 60,000 clones, approximately 83% seen once. Material: Tregs from blood, obtained before the transplant. The receptors here all came from a human donor who received a combined kidney and bone marrow transplant.

The chain combines TRBV6-5 with TRBJ1-2; D uncertain. Trimming left V 5 bases short and J 2 bases short, with 15 bases between. This CDR3 is 15 amino acids long. In germline, CDR1 is MNHEY, CDR2 SVGAGI. CDR3 sequence (DNA): TGTGCCAGCAGTGCACCCCCGGGTCGGAACTATGGCTACACCTTC. Residues: CASSAPPGRNYGYTF.

The V and J genes are TRBV6-5 and TRBJ1-4; possible D gene TRBD1, 5 bases. The germline CDR1 and CDR2 sequences are MNHEY and SVGAGI. Trimming stripped 4 bases from V and 6 bases from J, with 12 bases between. CDR3 size: 14 residues. In DNA, the CDR3 is TGTGCCAGCAGTTCGGCAGGGAGGGATGAAAAACTGTTTTTT. Translated: CASSSAGRDEKLFF.

On this clone: One junction end does not reproduce the germline sequence, and a read error may be involved. The DNA of the CDR3 is TGTGCCAGCACCTTGAAGCTGCCGGGAGTAAAAGCTTTCTTT. Residues: CASTLKLPGVKAFF. The gene calls are TRBV5-6 and TRBJ1-1; unclear D gene. Germline lookup yields CDR1 SGHDT and CDR2 YYEEEE. The CDR3 contains 14 residues.

The J gene is TRBJ2-6, the V gene TRBV7-9; no reliable D call. This CDR3 spans 16 amino acids. V lost 1 base, J lost 0 bases, and 7 bases lay in between. From germline, CDR1 is SEHNR and CDR2 FQNEAQ (reference sequence). CDR3 DNA: TGTGCCAGCAGCTTAGGAAGGATCTCTGGGGCCAACGTCCTGACTTTC. It encodes CASSLGRISGANVLTF.

V gene TRBV28 combines with J gene TRBJ1-1; D remains unclear. With 7 bases removed from V and 6 bases from J, the gap between germline ends came to 12 bases. The CDR3 has 12 amino acids. The germline CDR1 and CDR2 sequences are MDHEN and SYDVKM. The chain's CDR3 is CASTGVFPEAFF. Written as DNA, the CDR3 is TGTGCCAGCACTGGTGTTTTTCCTGAAGCTTTCTTT. Based on the CDR3 plus reference TRBV28 and TRBJ1-1, the full variable domain is DVKVTQSSRYLVKRTGEKVFLECVQDMDHENMFWYRQDPGLGLRLIYFSYDVKMKEKGDIPEGYSVSREKKERFSLILESASTNQTSMYLCASTGVFPEAFFGQGTRLTVV.

The V gene is TRBV27, the J gene TRBJ2-3; 8 nucleotides agree with TRBD2. Germline V lookup: CDR1 MNHEY, CDR2 SMNVEV (reference sequence). Trimming removed 0 bases from V and 4 bases from J; junction bases left unmatched: 6. The CDR3 contains 16 residues. The CDR3: CASSLSGAGEADTQYF. CDR3 nucleotides: TGTGCCAGCAGTTTATCTGGAGCGGGAGAAGCAGATACGCAGTATTTT.

The rearrangement uses TRBV5-1 and TRBJ2-2; D uncertain. The germline CDR1 and CDR2 sequences are SGHRS and YFSETQ. The ends were cut back, 4 bases at V and 7 bases at J, with 5 bases in the middle. CDR3 length equals 11 residues. This CDR3 reads CASSALGELFF. The DNA for the CDR3 is TGCGCCAGCAGCGCACTCGGGGAGCTGTTTTTT.

The chain recombines TRBV5-4 with TRBJ2-7, with TRBD2 as a possible D gene (6 bases). Per the germline V gene, CDR1 is SGHNT and CDR2 is YYREEE (reference sequence). The CDR3 is 13 amino acids. Trimming took off 4 bases at V and 4 bases at J, with 12 bases between the two ends. The CDR3: CASSRGLSYEQYF. CDR3 DNA: TGTGCCAGCAGCCGGGGACTTTCGTACGAGCAGTACTTC.

This clone showed up just a few times. V usage is TRBV6-5 and J usage is TRBJ1-5; D gene ambiguous. The CDR3 has 14 residues. The V end was cut by 5 bases, the J end by 5 bases, with 13 bases between. Germline CDR1 is MNHEY and CDR2 is SVGAGI. The CDR3 nucleotides read TGTGCCAGCAGTGCTCCGGGCCCAGATCAGCCCCAGCATTTT. It is translated as CASSAPGPDQPQHF.

This chain connects TRBV29-1 to TRBJ2-1, with TRBD2 identical over 8 bases. J lost 9 bases, V lost 7 bases, and 8 bases had no gene match. Germline values: CDR1 SQVTM, CDR2 ANQGSEA. The CDR3 is 12 amino acids. The chain's CDR3 is CSGTGGKGEQFF. The CDR3 nucleotides are TGCAGCGGGACGGGGGGGAAGGGTGAGCAGTTCTTC.

In nucleotides, the CDR3 is TGCGCCAGCAGCCAAGTTTCCTTAGGCAATGAGCAGTTCTTC. Protein: CASSQVSLGNEQFF. The gene calls are TRBV4-3 and TRBJ2-1; D not certain. V was clipped by 1 base and J by 6 bases, with 10 bases between them. There are 14 residues in the CDR3. Germline assignment: CDR1 LGHNA and CDR2 YSLEER.